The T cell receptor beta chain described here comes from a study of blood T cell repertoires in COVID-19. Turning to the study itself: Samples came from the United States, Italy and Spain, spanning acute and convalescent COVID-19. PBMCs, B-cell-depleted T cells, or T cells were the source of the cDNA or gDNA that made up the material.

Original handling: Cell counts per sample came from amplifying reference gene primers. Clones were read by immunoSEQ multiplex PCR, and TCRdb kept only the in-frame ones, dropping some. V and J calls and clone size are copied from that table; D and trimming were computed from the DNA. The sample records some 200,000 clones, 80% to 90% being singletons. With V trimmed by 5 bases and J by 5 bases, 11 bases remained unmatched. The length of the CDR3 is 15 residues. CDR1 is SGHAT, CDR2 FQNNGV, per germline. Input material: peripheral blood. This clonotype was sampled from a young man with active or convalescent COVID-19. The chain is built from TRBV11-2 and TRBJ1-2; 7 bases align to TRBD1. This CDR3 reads CASSLQGDPGYGYTF. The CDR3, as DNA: TGTGCCAGCAGCCTGCAGGGGGACCCTGGGTATGGCTACACCTTC. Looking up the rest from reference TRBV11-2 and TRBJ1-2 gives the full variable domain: EAGVAQSPRYKIIEKRQSVAFWCNPISGHATLYWYQQILGQGPKLLIQFQNNGVVDDSQLPKDRFSAERLKGVDSTLKIQPAKLEDSAVYLCASSLQGDPGYGYTFGSGTRLTVV.